Below, 23 T cell receptor beta chains from the same sample are listed, as sequenced in a study of blood T cell repertoires in COVID-19. This table comes from immunoSEQ multiplex PCR, and its TCRdb copy is limited to in-frame clones, with some not included. This table holds around 260,000 clones, about nine tenths found once. Sequenced sample: peripheral blood. The receptors shown here come from a man aged 55-75 years who had recovered from COVID-19.

This chain links TRBV6-5 with TRBJ2-2; D unclear. CDR1 and CDR2 from the germline V gene are MNHEY and SVGAGI. V shed 8 bases and J shed 1 base, with 14 bases lying between them. The CDR3 consists of 15 residues. The CDR3 loop reads CASRYRQVNTGELFF. In nucleotides, the CDR3 is TGTGCCAGCCGGTATCGGCAGGTGAACACCGGGGAGCTGTTTTTT.

V and J are TRBV30 and TRBJ2-3, with a possible D match to TRBD1 (5 bases). Trimming took 5 bases from V and 2 from J, leaving 17 bases between them. Germline V lookup: CDR1 GTSNPN, CDR2 SVGIG (reference sequence). The CDR3 is made up of 15 amino acids. This chain's CDR3 is CAWVGITGTTDTQYF. The CDR3 nucleotides are TGTGCCTGGGTTGGTATAACAGGCACCACAGATACGCAGTATTTT.

The chain joins TRBV27 to TRBJ2-3, with D possibly matching TRBD1 (6 bases). Germline V gene data show CDR1 as MNHEY and CDR2 as SMNVEV (reference sequence). Trimming pared 0 bases from V and 1 base from J, leaving 8 bases between. The CDR3 spans 15 residues. The CDR3 reads CASSLSWGRTDTQYF. DNA of the CDR3: TGTGCCAGCAGTTTATCGTGGGGGCGCACAGATACGCAGTATTTT.

This clone has just one count. The J gene is TRBJ2-7, the V gene TRBV7-2; D unresolved. Trimming removed 1 base from V and 4 bases from J, with 8 bases in between. The CDR3 extends over 13 amino acids. Germline V lookup: CDR1 SGHTA, CDR2 FQGNSA. This CDR3 is CASSLVTGYEQYF. DNA for the CDR3: TGTGCCAGCAGCTTAGTTACGGGTTACGAGCAGTACTTC.

The gene calls are TRBV19 and TRBJ2-7, with 7 bases that match TRBD1. The CDR3 totals 14 residues. The germline CDR1 and CDR2 sequences are LNHDA and SQIVND (reference sequence). V was pared by 2 bases and J by 2 bases, with 3 bases of the junction left unmatched. CDR3 residues: CASSIRDRAYEQYF. DNA of the CDR3: TGTGCCAGTAGTATACGGGACAGAGCCTACGAGCAGTACTTC.

The V call is TRBV19, the J call TRBJ1-1, with TRBD1 matching 8 bases. The CDR3 is 13 residues long. Germline assignment: CDR1 LNHDA and CDR2 SQIVND (reference sequence). The junction had 4 bases not matched to a gene; V was cut back by 6 bases and J by 4 bases. The CDR3, as DNA: TGTGCCAGTAGCCGGACAGGGCTCACTGAAGCTTTCTTT. This encodes CASSRTGLTEAFF.

The chain uses TRBV19 and TRBJ2-6; 9 bases map to TRBD2. V was clipped by 6 bases and J by 1 base; unmatched bases: 1. From germline, CDR1 is LNHDA and CDR2 SQIVND (reference sequence). The CDR3 length is 15 residues. This CDR3 reads CASSGLASGANVLTF. The CDR3 region has the DNA TGTGCCAGTAGCGGACTAGCGTCTGGGGCCAACGTCCTGACTTTC.

The gene calls are TRBV15 and TRBJ2-3, with 9 bases matching TRBD2. Unmatched junction bases numbered 5, after V lost 2 bases and J lost 2 bases. The CDR3 is 16 residues long. From germline, CDR1 is LNHNV and CDR2 YYDKDF (reference sequence). CDR3 nucleotides: TGTGCCACCAGCAGATATAGCGGGGGCCTCACAGATACGCAGTATTTT. This gives the protein CATSRYSGGLTDTQYF.

J is TRBJ2-3 and V is TRBV2; unclear D gene. The CDR3 sequence is 11 residues long. The V gene lost 4 bases and the J gene lost 9 bases, with 8 bases spanning the gap. Germline V gene lookup returns CDR1 SNHLY and CDR2 FYNNEI. In nucleotides, the CDR3 is TGTGCCAGCAGTGGAGTTGAAACGCAGTATTTT. Translating it yields CASSGVETQYF. Combining the CDR3 with reference TRBV2 and TRBJ2-3 gives the whole variable domain EPEVTQTPSHQVTQMGQEVILRCVPISNHLYFYWYRQILGQKVEFLVSFYNNEISEKSEIFDDQFSVERPDGSNFTLKIRSTKLEDSAMYFCASSGVETQYFGPGTRLTVL.

This clone showed up just once. The rearrangement uses TRBV18 and TRBJ1-3; 7 bases fit TRBD1. CDR3 size: 15 residues. CDR1 is KGHSH and CDR2 is LQKENI in the germline V gene. V gave up 6 bases and J gave up 0 bases; unmatched junction bases: 5. The chain's CDR3 is CASSATGSSGNTIYF. The CDR3 DNA is TGTGCCAGCTCGGCGACAGGGAGCTCTGGAAACACCATATATTTT.

The chain has TRBV7-9 and TRBJ1-4; 8 positions agree with TRBD1. Germline V gives CDR1 SEHNR, CDR2 FQNEAQ (reference sequence). After removal of 1 base from V and 5 bases from J, the junction contained 3 bases not matched to a gene. The CDR3 extends over 15 amino acids. DNA of the CDR3: TGTGCCAGCAGCTTAGGGCAGGGGGCCAATGAAAAACTGTTTTTT. Its protein product is CASSLGQGANEKLFF.

The rearrangement joins TRBV9 to TRBJ1-1, with D hard to call. This CDR3 contains 14 residues. Trimming removed 3 bases at V and 5 bases at J, with 14 bases between. Germline-derived CDR1 and CDR2 are SGDLS and YYNGEE. The CDR3: CASSEGNRGTEAFF. CDR3 coding DNA: TGTGCCAGCAGCGAAGGGAACCGGGGTACTGAAGCTTTCTTT.

The chain links TRBV11-2 to TRBJ2-1; TRBD2 matches 12 bases. The CDR3 sequence is 17 residues long. Trimming took 7 bases from V and 7 from J; bases not matched to a gene: 14. CDR1 is SGHAT and CDR2 is FQNNGV in the germline V gene. CDR3: CASNQLAGGLTYNEQFF. The CDR3 DNA sequence: TGTGCCAGCAACCAACTAGCGGGGGGTCTTACGTATAATGAGCAGTTCTTC.

The V call is TRBV9, the J call TRBJ1-3; D call uncertain. This CDR3 is built from 14 residues. In germline, CDR1 is SGDLS, CDR2 YYNGEE. The V gene lost 0 bases and the J gene lost 4 bases, with 8 bases spanning the gap. Here the CDR3 reads CASSVGAPGNTIYF. The DNA of the CDR3 is TGTGCCAGCAGCGTAGGTGCGCCGGGAAACACCATATATTTT. Looking up the rest from reference TRBV9 and TRBJ1-3 gives the full variable domain: DSGVTQTPKHLITATGQRVTLRCSPRSGDLSVYWYQQSLDQGLQFLIQYYNGEERAKGNILERFSAQQFPDLHSELNLSSLELGDSALYFCASSVGAPGNTIYFGEGSWLTVV.

DNA of the CDR3: TGTGCCAGCTCACCGGACAGCCCAAGATACGAAAAACTGTTTTTT. Protein sequence: CASSPDSPRYEKLFF. The chain is built from TRBV18 and TRBJ1-4, with D perhaps TRBD1 (6 bases). The CDR3 is 15 amino acids. Germline CDR1 KGHSH, CDR2 LQKENI. V shed 3 bases and J shed 8 bases, with 16 bases lying between them.

The V gene is TRBV24-1, the J gene TRBJ2-7; 10 bases are a match to TRBD1. The CDR3 loop spans 15 amino acids. Trimming removed 2 bases from V and 1 base from J; junction bases left unmatched: 1. Germline V gene sequence: CDR1 KGHDR, CDR2 SFDVKD. The CDR3 sequence is CATSDSGQGSYEQYF. The CDR3 nucleotides read TGTGCCACCAGTGATTCGGGACAGGGGTCCTACGAGCAGTACTTC.

The chain carries TRBV4-2 and TRBJ2-5; possible D gene TRBD2, 6 bases. Between the trimmed V and J ends, which lost 2 bases and 2 bases, there was a span of 21 bases. The CDR3 is made up of 18 amino acids. CDR1 LGHNA and CDR2 YNFKEQ come from the germline V gene. Here the CDR3 reads CASSQNGAGGSTQETQYF. Here the CDR3 DNA reads TGTGCCAGCAGCCAAAACGGGGCCGGGGGTTCGACACAAGAGACCCAGTACTTC.

V is TRBV5-1 and J is TRBJ2-2, with 9 bases lining up with TRBD1. CDR3 length: 15 residues. Germline CDR1 is SGHRS and CDR2 is YFSETQ. V lost 4 bases and J lost 3; bases outside the gene matches: 4. This chain's CDR3 is CASSGGDRDTGELFF. The CDR3 coding sequence is TGCGCCAGCAGCGGTGGGGACAGGGACACCGGGGAGCTGTTTTTT.

The chain has TRBV16 and TRBJ2-7, with 9 bases identical to TRBD1. In germline, CDR1 is KGHSY, CDR2 FQNENV. Unmatched junction bases numbered 8, after V lost 4 bases and J lost 4 bases. The CDR3 length is 15 residues. The CDR3 DNA sequence: TGTGCCAGCAGCCCCGTAGGGACAGGGTCGTACGAGCAGTACTTC. Protein sequence: CASSPVGTGSYEQYF.

The genes are TRBV6-4 and TRBJ1-5, with 9 positions matching TRBD1. J was trimmed by 4 bases and V by 6 bases; bases with no gene match: 10. This CDR3 is built from 16 residues. The V gene's germline CDR1 is MRHNA and CDR2 SNTAGT. Here the CDR3 reads CASRNVRDRANQPQHF. The DNA for the CDR3 is TGTGCCAGCAGAAATGTTAGGGACAGGGCGAATCAGCCCCAGCATTTT.

J is TRBJ2-7 and V is TRBV11-3, with D possibly TRBD1 on 5 matching bases. V lost 4 bases and J lost 4, with 11 bases in between. The V gene's germline CDR1 is SGHNT and CDR2 YENEEA. The CDR3 runs to 13 residues. This chain's CDR3 is CASSSYDSYEQYF. The CDR3, as DNA: TGTGCCAGCAGCTCCTACGACAGTTACGAGCAGTACTTC.

J is TRBJ2-3 and V is TRBV6-5, with a weak D call TRBD2 (6 bases). The CDR3 spans 13 residues. Germline CDR1 MNHEY, CDR2 SVGAGI. V was clipped by 6 bases and J by 2 bases, with 9 bases between them. The CDR3 region is CASRRDFTDTQYF. The CDR3 nucleotides read TGTGCCAGCAGACGGGACTTCACAGATACGCAGTATTTT.

The V gene is TRBV7-9, the J gene TRBJ2-7, with 8 nucleotides matching TRBD2. Trimming removed 5 bases from V and 1 base from J; junction bases left unmatched: 7. Germline assignment: CDR1 SEHNR and CDR2 FQNEAQ (reference sequence). This CDR3 is 15 amino acids long. The CDR3 DNA is TGTGCCAGCAGCACCCAAGCGGGGGTGTCCTACGAGCAGTACTTC. Protein sequence: CASSTQAGVSYEQYF.